This passage covers 11 T cell receptor beta chains from one sample sequenced in a study of T cell responses to AZD1222 COVID-19 vaccine. Sequencing was performed with immunoSEQ multiplex PCR; in TCRdb, only in-frame clones are kept and a portion is missing. The repertoire holds 95,000 to 100,000 clones, about 90% seen once, with approximately 15% in the top ten. The input for sequencing was peripheral blood, taken on day 0 of AZD1222 vaccination. The receptor source for this set is an adult in good health.

This clone was seen once. V gene TRBV27 combines with J gene TRBJ2-1, with 7 bases that match TRBD2. The CDR3 covers 16 residues. The trim removed 3 bases at V and 2 bases at J, leaving 7 bases unmatched. The germline V gene encodes CDR1 MNHEY and CDR2 SMNVEV (reference sequence). This chain's CDR3 is CASSFPRGGAYNEQFF. The CDR3 DNA reads as TGTGCCAGCAGTTTCCCCCGGGGAGGGGCCTACAATGAGCAGTTCTTC.

The chain employs TRBV28 and TRBJ1-5, with D possibly being TRBD1 (5 bases). The CDR3 runs 14 residues. Germline V CDR1 and CDR2: MDHEN, SYDVKM. Trimming stripped 8 bases from V and 6 bases from J, with 17 bases between. CDR3 coding DNA: TGTGCCAGCGGGAAGGGCAGGGCGTCTCAGCCCCAGCATTTT. It is translated as CASGKGRASQPQHF.

The V and J genes are TRBV11-2 and TRBJ1-6; a weak D match, TRBD1 (6 bases). This CDR3 has 14 residues. In germline, CDR1 is SGHAT, CDR2 FQNNGV. The V and J ends lost 7 bases and 7 bases respectively, with 14 bases between them. The CDR3 DNA sequence: TGTGCCAGCACCTGGGGCAGGGGAAATTCACCCCTCCACTTT. Translating it yields CASTWGRGNSPLHF. The variable domain in full, with the rest retrieved from reference TRBV11-2 and TRBJ1-6, is EAGVAQSPRYKIIEKRQSVAFWCNPISGHATLYWYQQILGQGPKLLIQFQNNGVVDDSQLPKDRFSAERLKGVDSTLKIQPAKLEDSAVYLCASTWGRGNSPLHFGNGTRLTVT.

The CDR3 sequence is CASSLEGHQETQYF. DNA for the CDR3: TGCGCCAGCAGCTTGGAAGGGCACCAAGAGACCCAGTACTTC. The chain joins TRBV5-1 to TRBJ2-5; no reliable D call. Per the germline V gene, CDR1 is SGHRS and CDR2 is YFSETQ. The V end lost 0 bases, the J end lost 0 bases, and 6 bases lay between the germline ends. The CDR3 contains 14 residues. Filled out from reference TRBV5-1 and TRBJ2-5, the complete variable domain reads KAGVTQTPRYLIKTRGQQVTLSCSPISGHRSVSWYQQTPGQGLQFLFEYFSETQRNKGNFPGRFSGRQFSNSRSEMNVSTLELGDSALYLCASSLEGHQETQYFGPGTRLLVL.

J is TRBJ2-3 and V is TRBV18; the D gene is possibly TRBD1 (7 bases). CDR1 is KGHSH, CDR2 LQKENI, per germline. The CDR3 length is 14 residues. Trimming took 9 bases from V and 2 from J, leaving 15 bases between them. The CDR3 sequence: CASTGAGPTDTQYF. As DNA, the CDR3 is TGTGCCAGTACAGGGGCGGGACCCACAGATACGCAGTATTTT. The variable domain in full, with the rest retrieved from reference TRBV18 and TRBJ2-3, is NAGVMQNPRHLVRRRGQEARLRCSPMKGHSHVYWYRQLPEEGLKFMVYLQKENIIDESGMPKERFSAEFPKEGPSILRIQQVVRGDSAAYFCASTGAGPTDTQYFGPGTRLTVL.

The chain uses TRBV4-1 and TRBJ2-3; D is possibly TRBD1 or TRBD2 (5 bases each). Trimming cost V 4 bases and J 0 bases, with 14 bases left between them. Germline values: CDR1 MGHRA, CDR2 YSYEKL. The CDR3 is made up of 16 amino acids. CDR3 coding DNA: TGCGCCAGCAGCCGAACAACGGGGCAGAGCACAGATACGCAGTATTTT. It translates to CASSRTTGQSTDTQYF.

The rearrangement uses TRBV6-4 and TRBJ2-7; the match to TRBD1 covers 10 bases. The CDR3 has 14 amino acids. CDR1 and CDR2 from the germline V gene are MRHNA and SNTAGT. V was pared by 9 bases and J by 4 bases, with 9 bases of the junction left unmatched. CDR3 protein: CASWSGTGEYEQYF. CDR3 nucleotides: TGTGCCAGTTGGTCCGGGACAGGGGAATACGAGCAGTACTTC.

This chain joins TRBV5-1 and TRBJ1-2; the match to TRBD1 covers 8 bases. CDR1 SGHRS and CDR2 YFSETQ come from the germline V gene. Trimming at V came to 0 bases and at J to 2 bases, leaving 0 bases not matched to a gene. The CDR3 is 14 amino acids. The CDR3 sequence is CASSLGQGNYGYTF. The CDR3 DNA reads as TGCGCCAGCAGCTTGGGACAGGGGAACTATGGCTACACCTTC.

V is TRBV4-2 and J is TRBJ2-5; 10 bases fit TRBD2. Germline CDR1 and CDR2: LGHNA and YNFKEQ. The J segment lost 4 bases and the V segment lost 3 bases, leaving 8 bases of the junction unmatched. The CDR3 runs to 16 residues. CDR3 sequence (DNA): TGTGCCAGCAGCCACCCTAGCGGGAGCGGGGGAGAGACCCAGTACTTC. It codes for CASSHPSGSGGETQYF.

This clone was observed a handful of times. The chain is built from TRBV3-1 (or the pseudogene TRBV3-2) and TRBJ1-2, with TRBD1 as a possible D gene (6 bases). Trimming pared 2 bases from V and 4 bases from J, leaving 17 bases between. CDR3 length: 16 amino acids. Germline V gene sequence: CDR1 LGHDT, CDR2 YNNKEL (reference sequence). CDR3 in amino acids: CASSQPSKTGSYGYTF. Here the CDR3 DNA reads TGTGCCAGCAGCCAACCGTCAAAGACAGGCTCCTATGGCTACACCTTC.

This clone was counted a few times. The chain uses TRBV28 and TRBJ1-1, with D unresolved. The CDR3 loop spans 13 amino acids. The ends were cut back, 2 bases at V and 1 base at J, with 5 bases in the middle. CDR1 and CDR2 (germline): MDHEN, SYDVKM. In DNA form, the CDR3 reads TGTGCCAGCAGTTTACAGGAGAACACTGAAGCTTTCTTT. The encoded protein is CASSLQENTEAFF.